In this sample, the clone carrying this T cell receptor (beta chain) turned up once. Antigen: not known. The record originates from a study of graft-versus-host responses after intestinal transplantation. Clones were read by immunoSEQ multiplex PCR, and TCRdb kept only the in-frame ones, dropping some. This table has roughly 80,000 clones, roughly 91% appearing once. J was trimmed by 6 bases and V by 5 bases; bases with no gene match: 7. Germline-derived CDR1 and CDR2 are SGHAT and FQNNGV. This CDR3 comprises 14 residues. The chain employs TRBV11-2 and TRBJ2-7; 10 nucleotides align to TRBD1. This TCR derives from a human donor who was the organ donor for an intestinal transplant. The sample consisted of unstimulated CD8+ T cells sorted from spleen or lymph node cells, taken before transplant. DNA of the CDR3: TGTGCCAGCAGCCCCGACAGGGGGCTCTCCGAGCAGTACTTC. This translates into CASSPDRGLSEQYF.